A selection of T cell receptor beta chains follows, all from one sample in a study of regulatory T cells in long-lasting Graves disease. TCRdb reprocessed the multiplex PCR reads with MiXCR, giving one entry per CDR3 protein. This sample has about 540,000 distinct CDR3 sequences, with about 13% found just once. Separately, the same data were catalogued under a study of T cells in Graves' hyperthyroidism and ophthalmopathy.

The sample was peripheral blood mononuclear cells (PBMCs), taken at new diagnosis, from a patient treated with antithyroid drugs. Source of these receptors: a man aged 25 to 45 with Graves disease. Both conserved end residues are part of each CDR3. Each record gives: J gene, V gene, CDR3 protein.

j_call: TRBJ1-2; v_call: TRBV30; cdr3_aa: CAWSDYVAGTGGGYTF
j_call: TRBJ2-1; v_call: TRBV5-1; cdr3_aa: CASSSIPGQSNNEQFF
j_call: TRBJ1-2; v_call: TRBV2; cdr3_aa: CASSGSRMEGTLNYGYTF
j_call: TRBJ2-1; v_call: TRBV12-3/TRBV12-4; cdr3_aa: CASSPLKGNEQFF
j_call: TRBJ2-3; v_call: TRBV12-3/TRBV12-4; cdr3_aa: CASSLTGLAGGRDTQYF
j_call: TRBJ2-1; v_call: TRBV29-1; cdr3_aa: CSAGGNEQFF
j_call: TRBJ2-1; v_call: TRBV10-3; cdr3_aa: CASSTWEIEQFF
j_call: TRBJ2-1; v_call: TRBV6-4; cdr3_aa: CASIYSELGRDNEQFF
j_call: TRBJ1-1; v_call: TRBV7-9; cdr3_aa: CASSSGTDMNTEAFF
j_call: TRBJ1-2; v_call: TRBV5-1; cdr3_aa: CASSFGTGGRGYTF
j_call: TRBJ1-4; v_call: TRBV27; cdr3_aa: CASSFAGATNEKLFF
j_call: TRBJ2-5; v_call: TRBV5-1; cdr3_aa: CASRTQGDARETQYF
j_call: TRBJ2-1; v_call: TRBV7-9; cdr3_aa: CASSRGGGRTDNEQFF
j_call: TRBJ2-4; v_call: TRBV18; cdr3_aa: CASSPPLRQAKNIQYF
j_call: TRBJ2-1; v_call: TRBV5-1; cdr3_aa: CASSLLREVGNEQFF
j_call: TRBJ2-1; v_call: TRBV20-1; cdr3_aa: CSARTGGVYNEQFF
j_call: TRBJ2-7; v_call: TRBV28; cdr3_aa: CASKRSSGRGGEQYF